Each of the 14 T cell receptor beta chains below was sequenced from the same sample in a study of blood T cells in healthy people across ages. The authors ran a second PCR of 7 to 11 cycles using a sample-barcoded 5' primer and a J-beta primer mix. TCRdb re-called the 5' RACE reads through MiXCR, storing one row per CDR3 protein. Of fewer than 600,000 distinct CDR3 sequences in the sample, over 25% were seen once. The same sample was also used in a study of T cells of mothers and their children.

The specimen sequenced was blood. Receptors were obtained from a boy aged 2 to 9 in good health.

The V gene is TRBV7-9, the J gene TRBJ2-5, with D unresolved. CDR3 length: 12 amino acids. Deletions cut 6 bases from V and 4 bases from J, with 9 bases between. Germline V gene lookup returns CDR1 SEHNR and CDR2 FQNEAQ (reference sequence). The CDR3 bases are TGTGCCAGCAGTACCCTACTAGAGACCCAGTACTTC. Amino acid sequence: CASSTLLETQYF.

This clonotype was seen a handful of times. This chain joins TRBV7-6 and TRBJ2-7; D is unclear. The CDR3 has 14 residues. Germline V gives CDR1 SGHVS, CDR2 FNYEAQ. V gave up 5 bases and J gave up 5 bases, with 16 bases separating them. The CDR3 region is CASSRNKEPDEQYF. In nucleotides, the CDR3 is TGTGCCAGCAGCCGTAACAAGGAACCTGACGAGCAGTACTTC.

This clonotype was observed a few times. The J gene is TRBJ1-2, the V gene TRBV4-1, with no clear D. Germline V gives CDR1 MGHRA, CDR2 YSYEKL. Trimming took 1 base from V and 6 from J, leaving 21 bases between them. There are 17 residues in the CDR3. As DNA, the CDR3 is TGCGCCAGCAGCCAAGCCCACCAAGGGTCGAAGGCGGATGGCTACACCTTC. It encodes CASSQAHQGSKADGYTF.

In this sample, this clonotype turned up many times. V gene TRBV5-6 combines with J gene TRBJ2-3, with D perhaps TRBD1 (5 bases). Trimming removed 4 bases from V and 5 bases from J, with 17 bases in between. Germline assignment: CDR1 SGHDT and CDR2 YYEEEE. The CDR3 spans 15 residues. The CDR3 DNA is TGTGCCAGCAGCGAAGTAGGGGCAGGCAAAGATACGCAGTATTTT. Translation gives CASSEVGAGKDTQYF.

The chain has TRBV4-3 and TRBJ2-7; D remains ambiguous. Germline V lookup: CDR1 LGHNA, CDR2 YSLEER. The CDR3 covers 15 residues. V was shortened by 1 base and J by 0 bases, with 10 bases between the two germline ends. The CDR3 nucleotides are TGCGCCAGCAGCCAAGGAACCCCTCACTCCTACGAGCAGTACTTC. Protein: CASSQGTPHSYEQYF.

V is TRBV4-3 and J is TRBJ2-5; D is unclear. The CDR3 contains 15 residues. V lost 0 bases and J lost 0, with 8 bases in between. From germline, CDR1 is LGHNA and CDR2 YSLEER. The CDR3 here is CASSQELEYQETQYF. In DNA form, the CDR3 reads TGCGCCAGCAGCCAAGAATTAGAATACCAAGAGACCCAGTACTTC.

This clonotype was found a few times. V is TRBV4-2 and J is TRBJ1-2; no definite D call. Germline V lookup: CDR1 LGHNA, CDR2 YNFKEQ. Trimming stripped 4 bases from V and 4 bases from J, with 16 bases between. The CDR3 contains 15 residues. The CDR3 here is CASSRGSGVGYGYTF. Here the CDR3 DNA reads TGTGCCAGCAGCCGCGGTTCGGGCGTGGGCTATGGCTACACCTTC.

This clonotype came up a few times. V usage is TRBV29-1 and J usage is TRBJ1-3; a possible D gene is TRBD1 (5 bases). Germline V lookup: CDR1 SQVTM, CDR2 ANQGSEA. The CDR3 has 11 residues. Trimming took 7 bases from V and 4 from J, leaving 8 bases between them. The CDR3 sequence is CSGHRGNTIYF. The DNA for the CDR3 is TGCAGCGGTCACAGGGGAAACACCATATATTTT.

The chain couples TRBV20-1 to TRBJ2-5, with 8 bases lining up with TRBD1. Gene TRBJ2-7 matches the end of the DNA better, so the J call may be wrong. The germline V gene encodes CDR1 DFQATT and CDR2 SNEGSKA (reference sequence). This CDR3 is built from 11 residues. CDR3: CSADRAYEQYF. The CDR3 DNA reads as TGCAGTGCGGACAGGGCCTACGAGCAGTACTTC.

The chain uses TRBV6-6 and TRBJ2-3; 11 bases map to TRBD2. This CDR3 contains 16 residues. After removal of 6 bases from V and 4 bases from J, the junction contained 9 bases not matched to a gene. CDR1 MNHNY and CDR2 SVGAGI come from the germline V gene (reference sequence). The CDR3 protein is CASSPGLAGRADTQYF. As DNA, the CDR3 is TGTGCCAGCAGCCCCGGACTAGCGGGTCGAGCAGATACGCAGTATTTT.

The chain recombines TRBV7-2 with TRBJ2-5; unclear D gene. V was clipped by 3 bases and J by 5 bases, with 10 bases between them. CDR3 size: 13 residues. Germline CDR1 is SGHTA and CDR2 is FQGNSA. The CDR3 protein is CASSLPGDETQYF. The CDR3 DNA is TGTGCCAGCAGCTTGCCGGGCGACGAGACCCAGTACTTC.

The V gene is TRBV27, the J gene TRBJ2-6, with 8 bases matching TRBD1. V gave up 3 bases and J gave up 0 bases; unmatched junction bases: 4. Per germline, CDR1 MNHEY and CDR2 SMNVEV (reference sequence). The CDR3 is 17 amino acids. CDR3 amino acids: CASSFGQGPSGANVLTF. The CDR3 DNA sequence: TGTGCCAGCAGTTTCGGACAGGGCCCCTCTGGGGCCAACGTCCTGACTTTC. The full variable domain, completed using reference TRBV27 and TRBJ2-6, is EAQVTQNPRYLITVTGKKLTVTCSQNMNHEYMSWYRQDPGLGLRQIYYSMNVEVTDKGDVPEGYKVSRKEKRNFPLILESPSPNQTSLYFCASSFGQGPSGANVLTFGAGSRLTVL.

The chain couples TRBV15 to TRBJ2-7; no definite D call. The CDR3 covers 16 residues. The V and J ends lost 0 bases and 7 bases respectively, with 19 bases between them. The germline V gene has CDR1 LNHNV and CDR2 YYDKDF (reference sequence). This chain's CDR3 is CATSRDRSRGDLEQYF. The CDR3 DNA follows: TGTGCCACCAGCAGAGATCGGAGTCGTGGTGATCTGGAGCAGTACTTC.

The chain employs TRBV3-1 and TRBJ1-4, with D maybe TRBD1 (6 bases). CDR3 length: 18 amino acids. V shed 4 bases and J shed 0 bases, with 18 bases lying between them. The germline V gene encodes CDR1 LGHDT and CDR2 YNNKEL (reference sequence). CDR3 nucleotide sequence: TGTGCCAGCAGCCCCCTAGCGGGGGGGCTTGCAACTAATGAAAAACTGTTTTTT. This translates into CASSPLAGGLATNEKLFF.